This T cell receptor beta chain is drawn from a study of shared clonotypes between healthy human individuals. General observations from the study: Rarefaction curves obtained for sorted subsets showed sequencing incomplete despite large depth.

Worth noting for this clone: Antigen specificity is unknown.

V was pared by 3 bases and J by 3 bases, with 15 bases between. Germline V lookup: CDR1 SGHAT, CDR2 FQNNGV. CDR3 size: 16 residues. The data were produced by immunoSEQ multiplex PCR, yet TCRdb's version contains in-frame clones alone and is incomplete. In the table there are hundreds of thousands of clones, around 74% of which are singletons. The genes are TRBV11-2 and TRBJ2-1; D perhaps matches TRBD2 (6 bases). The source of this sequence is a young man in good health. The sample taken for sequencing was memory CD4+ T cells sorted from blood. Subset given: CD45RA-negative fraction. The CDR3 DNA is TGTGCCAGCAGCTTGTTATCCGGGAGTGGCTACAATGAGCAGTTCTTC. Its protein is CASSLLSGSGYNEQFF.